Described below is a single T cell receptor (beta chain) sequence and its context. Its antigen target is currently unknown. The record has no base qualities; no much larger clone is one base away. V drops 0 bases and J drops 0 bases, leaving 8 bases in between. The CDR3 contains 16 residues, cysteine and phenylalanine counted. Just CDR3 DNA is preserved here, 48 bases in frame from base 1. The germline V gene gives CDR1 as MGHRA and CDR2 as YSYEKL. The sample originates from a study of yellow fever vaccine responses in identical twins (dated 2018 in TCRdb). For the wider study: The study precisely tracked vaccine-responding T cell clones in identical twins.

The protocol used for the library was RT-PCR. The instrument given in TCRdb is Illumina HiSeq 2500. The public reads were run again by TCRdb, first through fastp at Q25 and then through MiXCR, and only productive beta chains were kept. For every CDR3 protein sequence, its rows merge into one entry that carries the most common genes and DNA. The sample yields approximately 15,000 distinct CDR3 sequences; about 88% were counted once. The ten biggest clones cover roughly 0.68% of the sample. Broader findings and caveats from the paper: According to the authors, in identical twins the way T cells responded to vaccination appeared partly convergent and partly personalized.

The specimen comprised T cells from blood (PBMCs), unsorted or a sorted subset (not recorded which), sampled before or after yellow fever vaccination (not recorded which). The TCR originated in a woman in her late teens or twenties who received the yellow fever vaccine. Donor details come from another sample of the same person, matched by shared clones. The receptor chain draws on TRBV4-1 and TRBJ1-4; the D region possibly corresponds to TRBD1 (5 bases align). In nucleotides, the sequence is TGCGCCAGCAGCCAAGATGCGGGGGCAACTAATGAAAAACTGTTTTTT. Its product reads: CASSQDAGATNEKLFF.